The entry below gives a single T cell receptor (beta chain) sequence along with its context. The target antigen is unknown. The V gene lost 5 bases and the J gene lost 4 bases, with 6 bases spanning the gap. This CDR3 contains 12 residues. The data are from a study of CD8 T cells in Susac syndrome. Random hexamers were used to reverse transcribe an amount of about 0.45 to 1 ug RNA. immunoSEQ multiplex PCR amplified TCR beta CDR3 across 54 Vbeta, 13 Jbeta. MiXCR was run by TCRdb on the immunoSEQ multiplex PCR reads, yielding one entry per CDR3 protein. The repertoire consists of 250,000 to 300,000 distinct CDR3 sequences, with approximately 90% occurring once and the leading ten covering approximately 0.18%. Sequencing of TCR beta was performed on blood CD8+ T cells and on blood CD4+ T cells. Points from the study as a whole: The study's TCR sequencing and HLA analysis covered a relatively small number of individuals, and the study acknowledged this.

Source material: CD8+ T cells from PBMCs. The TCR was taken from a human donor with multiple sclerosis. This chain connects TRBV12-3 or TRBV12-4 to TRBJ1-3; D is undetermined. DNA for the CDR3: TGTGCCAGCAGTGCCCCCGGAAACACCATATATTTT. Translated: CASSAPGNTIYF.